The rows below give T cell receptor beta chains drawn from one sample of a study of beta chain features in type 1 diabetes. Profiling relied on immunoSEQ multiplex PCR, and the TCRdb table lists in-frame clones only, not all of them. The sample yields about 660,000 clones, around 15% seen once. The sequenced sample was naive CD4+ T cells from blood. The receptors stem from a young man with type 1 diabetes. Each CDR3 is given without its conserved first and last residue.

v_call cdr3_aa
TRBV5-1 ASSFIGLAGGSTDTQY
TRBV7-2 ASSPRSGNTIY
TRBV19 ASTQDSGYEGYT
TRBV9 ASSGPGLAGDNEQF
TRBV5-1 ASSLSGLKETQY
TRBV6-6 ASRNGGAGELF
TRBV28 ASSSGTGVYNEQF
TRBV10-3 ARRESGANVLT
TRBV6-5 ASSYFIAGAEQF
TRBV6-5 ASSLQFSTDTQY
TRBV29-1 SVRKGARGYEQY
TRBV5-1 ASSPTGTVLHEQY
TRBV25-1 ASSDHYEQY
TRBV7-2 ASSLAGQHYNEQF
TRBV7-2 ASSLAVVNYGYT
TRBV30 AWSHTDTQY
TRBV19 ASSIVGGAETQY
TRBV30 AWSVRGGGADTQY
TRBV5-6 ASSSPGLPNTEAF
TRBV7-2 ASSPHDRDLYEQY
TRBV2 AVSGTSGGRDTQY
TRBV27 ASSLWAQESSPLH